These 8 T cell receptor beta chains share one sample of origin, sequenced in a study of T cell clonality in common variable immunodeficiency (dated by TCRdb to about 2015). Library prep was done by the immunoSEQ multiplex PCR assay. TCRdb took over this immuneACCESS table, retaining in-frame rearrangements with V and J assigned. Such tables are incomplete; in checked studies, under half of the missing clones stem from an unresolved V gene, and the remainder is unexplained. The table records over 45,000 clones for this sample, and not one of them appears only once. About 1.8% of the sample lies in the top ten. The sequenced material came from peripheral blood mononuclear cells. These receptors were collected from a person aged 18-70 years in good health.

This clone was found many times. The covered CDR3 bases are TGTGCTAGTGGTTTAGGGACAGGTATTAATGAAAAA. Translation gives CASGLGTGINEK. The entire CDR3 sequence reads CASGLGTGINEKLFF. The chain joins TRBV12-5 to TRBJ1-4; 8 positions agree with TRBD1. The read terminates 3 residues ahead of where the CDR3 ends, so the germline J gene completes it. V gave up 3 bases and J gave up 4 bases; unmatched junction bases: 4. The CDR3 is 15 residues long. The V gene's germline CDR1 is LGHNT and CDR2 FRNRAP.

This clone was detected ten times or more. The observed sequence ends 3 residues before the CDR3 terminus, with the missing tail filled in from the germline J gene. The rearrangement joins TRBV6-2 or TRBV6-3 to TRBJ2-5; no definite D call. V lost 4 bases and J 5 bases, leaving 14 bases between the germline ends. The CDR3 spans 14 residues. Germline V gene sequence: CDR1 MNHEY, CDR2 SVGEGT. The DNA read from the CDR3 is TGTGCCAGCAGTTTCGATAGTTTTGCGGAGACC. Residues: CASSFDSFAET. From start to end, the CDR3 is CASSFDSFAETQYF.

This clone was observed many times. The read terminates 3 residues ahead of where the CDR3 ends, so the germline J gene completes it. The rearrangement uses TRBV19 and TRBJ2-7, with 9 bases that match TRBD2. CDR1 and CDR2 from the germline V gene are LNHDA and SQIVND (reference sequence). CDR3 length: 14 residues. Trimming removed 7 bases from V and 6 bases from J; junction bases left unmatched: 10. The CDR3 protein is CASKGGGASLEQYF. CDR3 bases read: TGTGCCAGTAAGGGCGGGGGGGCCTCTCTCGAG. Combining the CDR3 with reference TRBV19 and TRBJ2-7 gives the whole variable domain DGGITQSPKYLFRKEGQNVTLSCEQNLNHDAMYWYRQDPGQGLRLIYYSQIVNDFQKGDIAEGYSVSREKKESFPLTVTSAQKNPTAFYLCASKGGGASLEQYFGPGTRLTVT.

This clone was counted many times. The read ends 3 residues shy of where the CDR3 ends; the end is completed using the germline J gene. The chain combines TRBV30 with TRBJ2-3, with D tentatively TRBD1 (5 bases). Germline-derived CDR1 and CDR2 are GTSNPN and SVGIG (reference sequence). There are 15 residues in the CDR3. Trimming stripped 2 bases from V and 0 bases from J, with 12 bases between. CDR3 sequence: CAWSKGLYSTDTQYF. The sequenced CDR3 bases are TGTGCCTGGAGTAAGGGGCTATATAGCACAGATACG.

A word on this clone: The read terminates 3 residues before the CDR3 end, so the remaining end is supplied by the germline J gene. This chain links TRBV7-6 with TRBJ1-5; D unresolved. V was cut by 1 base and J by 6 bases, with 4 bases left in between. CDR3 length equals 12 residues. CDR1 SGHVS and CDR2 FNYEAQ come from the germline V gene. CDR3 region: CASSLEGQPQHF. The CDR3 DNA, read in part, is TGTGCCAGCAGCTTAGAAGGTCAGCCC.

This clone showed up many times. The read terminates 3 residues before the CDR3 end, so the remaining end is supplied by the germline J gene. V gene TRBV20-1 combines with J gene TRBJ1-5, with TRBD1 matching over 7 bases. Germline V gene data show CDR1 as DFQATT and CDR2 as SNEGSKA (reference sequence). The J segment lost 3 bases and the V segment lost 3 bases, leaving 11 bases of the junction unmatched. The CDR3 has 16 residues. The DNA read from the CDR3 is TGCAGTGCTAGGAGAGTACAGGGGACCCTCAATCAGCCC. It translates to CSARRVQGTLNQP. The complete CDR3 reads CSARRVQGTLNQPQHF.

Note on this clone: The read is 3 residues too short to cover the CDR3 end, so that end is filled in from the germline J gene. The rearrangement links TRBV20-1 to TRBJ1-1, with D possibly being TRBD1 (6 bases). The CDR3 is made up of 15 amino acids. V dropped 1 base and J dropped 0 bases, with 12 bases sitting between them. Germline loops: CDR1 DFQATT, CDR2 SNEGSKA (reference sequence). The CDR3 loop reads CSARAWRGMNTEAFF. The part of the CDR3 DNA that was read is TGCAGTGCTAGAGCTTGGAGGGGGATGAACACTGAA.

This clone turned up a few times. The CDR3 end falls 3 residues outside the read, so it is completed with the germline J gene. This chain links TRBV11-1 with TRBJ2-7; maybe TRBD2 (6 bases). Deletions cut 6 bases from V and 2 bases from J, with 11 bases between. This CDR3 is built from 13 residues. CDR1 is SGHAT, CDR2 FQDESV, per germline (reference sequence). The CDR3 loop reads CASRGLGTYEQYF. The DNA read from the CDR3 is TGTGCCAGCAGGGGACTGGGAACCTACGAG.